The 4 T cell receptor beta chains presented below share a single source sample, sequenced in a study of PD-1 blockade in classical Hodgkin lymphoma. Assay: immunoSEQ multiplex PCR; the TCRdb copy retains only in-frame clones and omits some. The table lists some 19,000 clones, around 79% of them singletons. Time point in this sample: cycle 4 day 1 (C4D1), after more than five weeks of nivolumab. Every patient relapsed after autologous stem cell transplantation, and brentuximab vedotin exposure varied. The sequencing here drew on peripheral blood mononuclear cells (PBMCs), taken before the fourth cycle of nivolumab. Every receptor here comes from a human donor with classical Hodgkin lymphoma.

The chain carries TRBV7-9 and TRBJ1-1, with D tentatively TRBD1 (5 bases). Looked up from germline, CDR1 is SEHNR and CDR2 is FQNEAQ (reference sequence). This CDR3 contains 14 residues. The V end lost 3 bases, the J end lost 7 bases, and 15 bases lay between the germline ends. The CDR3 DNA is TGTGCCAGCAGCTTTGGGGGAGGGAGCCTTGAAGCTTTCTTT. It codes for CASSFGGGSLEAFF. The whole variable domain, remainder taken from reference TRBV7-9 and TRBJ1-1, is DTGVSQNPRHKITKRGQNVTFRCDPISEHNRLYWYRQTLGQGPEFLTYFQNEAQLEKSRLLSDRFSAERPKGSFSTLEIQRTEQGDSAMYLCASSFGGGSLEAFFGQGTRLTVV.

The chain joins TRBV18 to TRBJ1-3; D gene unclear. Trimming shortened V by 0 bases and J by 0 bases, and 12 bases separated the two germline ends. Germline assignment: CDR1 KGHSH and CDR2 LQKENI. There are 17 residues in the CDR3. This chain's CDR3 is CASSPPSAGYSGNTIYF. Written as DNA, the CDR3 is TGTGCCAGCTCACCACCTTCGGCGGGGTACTCTGGAAACACCATATATTTT.

V usage is TRBV10-3 and J usage is TRBJ2-3; D is tentatively TRBD1 or TRBD2 (6 bases each). The CDR3 has 14 amino acids. Trimming shortened V by 4 bases and J by 3 bases, and 11 bases separated the two germline ends. In germline, CDR1 is ENHRY, CDR2 SYGVKD. CDR3 sequence: CAISGGGRTDTQYF. CDR3 sequence (DNA): TGTGCCATCAGTGGAGGGGGGCGGACAGATACGCAGTATTTT.

This sequence joins TRBV4-1 and TRBJ1-5; 8 bases are shared with TRBD1. CDR3 length: 16 amino acids. Germline V lookup: CDR1 MGHRA, CDR2 YSYEKL. The J segment lost 4 bases and the V segment lost 4 bases, leaving 9 bases of the junction unmatched. The CDR3 sequence is CASSPRWTGQNQPQHF. The CDR3 DNA reads TGCGCCAGCAGCCCCCGTTGGACAGGGCAAAATCAGCCCCAGCATTTT.